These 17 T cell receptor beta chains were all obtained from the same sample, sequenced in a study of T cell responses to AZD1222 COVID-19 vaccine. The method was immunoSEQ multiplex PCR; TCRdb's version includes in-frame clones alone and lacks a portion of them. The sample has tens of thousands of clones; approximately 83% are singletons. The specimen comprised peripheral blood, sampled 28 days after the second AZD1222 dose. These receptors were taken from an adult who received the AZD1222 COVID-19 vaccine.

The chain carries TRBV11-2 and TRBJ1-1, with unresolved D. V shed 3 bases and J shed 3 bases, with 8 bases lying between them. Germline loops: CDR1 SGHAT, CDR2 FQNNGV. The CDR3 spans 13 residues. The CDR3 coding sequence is TGTGCCAGCAGCTTCAACCAGGACACTGAAGCTTTCTTT. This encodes CASSFNQDTEAFF.

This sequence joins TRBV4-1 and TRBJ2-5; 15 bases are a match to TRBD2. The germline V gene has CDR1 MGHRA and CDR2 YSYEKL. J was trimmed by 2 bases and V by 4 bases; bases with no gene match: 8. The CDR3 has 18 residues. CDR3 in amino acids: CASSRGTSGGPGQETQYF. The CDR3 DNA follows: TGCGCCAGCAGCCGGGGGACTAGCGGGGGGCCTGGGCAAGAGACCCAGTACTTC.

In DNA form, the CDR3 reads TGTGCCAGCAGCAAAGTCAGGGTCCGCACAGATACGCAGTATTTT. As protein: CASSKVRVRTDTQYF. This chain joins TRBV21-1 and TRBJ2-3; TRBD1 was called by the table and not checked on the DNA. TRBV21-1 is labeled a pseudogene. The CDR3 has 15 residues.

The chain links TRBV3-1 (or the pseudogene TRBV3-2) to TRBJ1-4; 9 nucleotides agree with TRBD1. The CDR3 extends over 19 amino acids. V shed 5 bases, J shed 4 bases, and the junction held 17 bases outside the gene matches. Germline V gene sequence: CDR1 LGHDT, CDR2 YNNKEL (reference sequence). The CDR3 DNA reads TGTGCCAGCAGCACTTACGGAGGGACAGGGATCGGACTTAATGAAAAACTGTTTTTT. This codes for CASSTYGGTGIGLNEKLFF.

CDR3 bases: TGTGCCAGCTCACCTCTGGAGGCAGGGTCAATCGACACTGAAGCTTTCTTT. It translates to CASSPLEAGSIDTEAFF. This chain links TRBV18 with TRBJ1-1, with D perhaps matching TRBD1 (5 bases). The CDR3 has 17 residues. Between the trimmed V and J ends, which lost 3 bases and 3 bases, there was a span of 20 bases. Germline loops: CDR1 KGHSH, CDR2 LQKENI. Combining the CDR3 with reference TRBV18 and TRBJ1-1 gives the whole variable domain NAGVMQNPRHLVRRRGQEARLRCSPMKGHSHVYWYRQLPEEGLKFMVYLQKENIIDESGMPKERFSAEFPKEGPSILRIQQVVRGDSAAYFCASSPLEAGSIDTEAFFGQGTRLTVV.

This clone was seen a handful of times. CDR3 loop: CASSIGKAYEQYF. CDR3 in DNA: TGTGCCAGTAGTATCGGCAAAGCCTACGAGCAGTACTTC. The V call is TRBV19, the J call TRBJ2-7; D gene unclear. Trimming removed 3 bases at V and 2 bases at J, with 8 bases between. The CDR3 is made up of 13 amino acids. The germline V gene has CDR1 LNHDA and CDR2 SQIVND (reference sequence).

This chain's CDR3 is CASSFQVTEAFF. The CDR3 DNA reads as TGTGCCAGCAGTTTTCAGGTTACTGAAGCTTTCTTT. V is TRBV12-3 or TRBV12-4 and J is TRBJ1-1, with unresolved D. Trimming removed 3 bases from V and 5 bases from J, with 7 bases in between. This CDR3 is built from 12 residues.

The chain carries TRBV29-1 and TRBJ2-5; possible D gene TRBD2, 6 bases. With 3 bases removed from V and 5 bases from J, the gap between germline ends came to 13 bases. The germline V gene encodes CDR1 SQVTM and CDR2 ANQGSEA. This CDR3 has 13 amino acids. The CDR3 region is CSVDRSGGETQYF. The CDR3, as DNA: TGCAGCGTTGACCGGTCAGGAGGGGAGACCCAGTACTTC.

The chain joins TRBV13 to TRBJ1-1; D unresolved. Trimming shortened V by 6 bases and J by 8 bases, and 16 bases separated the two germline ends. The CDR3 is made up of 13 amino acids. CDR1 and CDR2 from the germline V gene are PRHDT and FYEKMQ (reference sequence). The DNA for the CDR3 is TGTGCCAGCAGACAGAAGGCCGGGATGGAAGCTTTCTTT. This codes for CASRQKAGMEAFF.

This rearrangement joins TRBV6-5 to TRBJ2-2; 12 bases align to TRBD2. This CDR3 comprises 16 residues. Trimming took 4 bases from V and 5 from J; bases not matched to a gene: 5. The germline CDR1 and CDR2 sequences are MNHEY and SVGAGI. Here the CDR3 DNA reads TGTGCCAGCAGTTCCACTAGCGGGGGGCGGACCGGGGAGCTGTTTTTT. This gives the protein CASSSTSGGRTGELFF.

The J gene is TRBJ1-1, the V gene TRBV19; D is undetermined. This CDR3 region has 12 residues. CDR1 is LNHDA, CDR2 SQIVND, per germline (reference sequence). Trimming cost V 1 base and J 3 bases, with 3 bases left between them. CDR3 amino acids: CASSIGHTEAFF. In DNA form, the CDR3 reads TGTGCCAGTAGTATAGGACACACTGAAGCTTTCTTT.

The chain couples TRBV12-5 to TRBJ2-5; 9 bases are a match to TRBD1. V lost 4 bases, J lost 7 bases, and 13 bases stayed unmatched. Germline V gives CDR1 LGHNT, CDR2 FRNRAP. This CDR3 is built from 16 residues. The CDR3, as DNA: TGTGCTAGTGGTTCTGATACTGGGACAGGGCCTCCGACCCAGTACTTC. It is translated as CASGSDTGTGPPTQYF.

For the CDR3, the DNA is TGTGCCAGCAGCTCGCTCGGGACATCTACGGGTGGCTACACCTTC. Translated, it gives CASSSLGTSTGGYTF. The chain uses TRBV7-2 and TRBJ1-2, with D possibly TRBD1 on 6 matching bases. CDR1 is SGHTA, CDR2 FQGNSA, per germline. The V and J ends lost 4 bases and 7 bases respectively, with 19 bases between them. This CDR3 region has 15 residues.

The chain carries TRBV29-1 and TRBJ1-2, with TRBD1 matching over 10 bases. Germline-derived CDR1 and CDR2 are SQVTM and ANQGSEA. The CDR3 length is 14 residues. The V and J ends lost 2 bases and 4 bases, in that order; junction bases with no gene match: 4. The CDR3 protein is CSVEKTGGGYGYTF. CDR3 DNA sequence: TGCAGCGTTGAAAAGACAGGGGGCGGCTATGGCTACACCTTC. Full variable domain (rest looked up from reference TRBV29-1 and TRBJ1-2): SAVISQKPSRDICQRGTSLTIQCQVDSQVTMMFWYRQQPGQSLTLIATANQGSEATYESGFVIDKFPISRPNLTFSTLTVSNMSPEDSSIYLCSVEKTGGGYGYTFGSGTRLTVV.

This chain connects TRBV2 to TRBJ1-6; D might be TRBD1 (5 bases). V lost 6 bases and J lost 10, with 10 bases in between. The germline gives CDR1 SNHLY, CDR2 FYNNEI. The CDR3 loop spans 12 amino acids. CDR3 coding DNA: TGTGCCAGCAGGATAGGGGAGTCACCCCTCCACTTT. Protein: CASRIGESPLHF.

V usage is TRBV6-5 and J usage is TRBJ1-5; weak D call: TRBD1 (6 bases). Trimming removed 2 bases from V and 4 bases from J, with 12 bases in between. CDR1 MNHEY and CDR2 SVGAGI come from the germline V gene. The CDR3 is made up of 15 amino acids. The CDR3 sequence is CASSYLGRGNQPQHF. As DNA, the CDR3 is TGTGCCAGCAGTTACCTTGGCAGGGGTAATCAGCCCCAGCATTTT.

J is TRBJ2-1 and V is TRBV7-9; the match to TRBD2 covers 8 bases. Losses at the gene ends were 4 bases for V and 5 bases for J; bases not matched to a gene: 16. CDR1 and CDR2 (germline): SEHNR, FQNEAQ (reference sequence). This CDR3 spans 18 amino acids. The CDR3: CASSSVRPPSGSHNEQFF. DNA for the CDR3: TGTGCCAGCAGCTCCGTCAGGCCCCCTAGCGGGTCACACAATGAGCAGTTCTTC.